This T cell receptor (beta chain) was profiled in a study of CD8 T cells in ankylosing spondylitis. Making the TCR beta libraries involved quantitative 5'-RACE with molecular barcodes. MiXCR was run by TCRdb on the 5' RACE reads, yielding one entry per CDR3 protein. The sample contains approximately 100,000 distinct CDR3 sequences, about 25% of which appear only once. After removal of 3 bases from V and 4 bases from J, the junction contained 8 bases not matched to a gene. CDR1 is SGHRS and CDR2 is YFSETQ in the germline V gene. The CDR3 is made up of 16 amino acids. Overall study findings and caveats: The authors found the disease-linked clones to be CD8+ and relatively rare in peripheral blood. Some motif variants were previously reported in reactive arthritis synovial fluid and blood. It appeared that ankylosing spondylitis blood was characterized by a TCR beta motif of about 8 highly homologous variants.

Worth noting for this clonotype: Its antigen is currently unknown.

The clonotype was recovered from a male donor with ankylosing spondylitis. The specimen was synovial fluid, either unsorted or a sorted T cell fraction (not recorded which). V is TRBV5-1 and J is TRBJ1-4, with TRBD1 matching 8 bases. CDR3 region: CASSSPGQGDNEKLFF. CDR3 sequence (DNA): TGCGCCAGCAGCTCCCCTGGACAGGGAGATAATGAAAAACTGTTTTTT.